The T cell receptor (beta chain) under discussion was sequenced for a study of OX40 agonist ivuxolimab in advanced cancers. The table came from immunoSEQ multiplex PCR; TCRdb's copy has only in-frame clones and leaves some out. The repertoire has under 25,000 clones, roughly 73% of them found once; the top ten carry 25% to 35%. This clone was observed a few times. CDR1 is SGHAT and CDR2 is FQNNGV in the germline V gene. This CDR3 spans 11 amino acids. Trimming removed 5 bases from V and 8 bases from J, with 7 bases in between. The specimen was CD4+ or CD8+ T cells sorted from blood, collected in a trial of the OX40 agonist ivuxolimab. The chain joins TRBV11-2 to TRBJ2-1; D unresolved. This sequence was found in an adult with an advanced solid tumor such as melanoma, head and neck, liver or kidney cancer. The DNA of the CDR3 is TGTGCCAGCAGCGCAGACTATGAGCAGTTCTTC. Protein product: CASSADYEQFF.